This T cell receptor beta chain was observed in a study of blood T cell repertoires in COVID-19. Study as a whole: Samples taken during acute and convalescent COVID-19 were collected in the United States, Italy and Spain. From T cells, B-cell-depleted T cells, or PBMCs came the material, which was cDNA or gDNA.

Produced via immunoSEQ multiplex PCR; TCRdb's table is partial and in-frame only. The sample includes 250,000 to 300,000 clones, roughly nine tenths of them seen just once. V gave up 2 bases and J gave up 8 bases, with 12 bases separating them. Germline values: CDR1 MNHNY, CDR2 SVGAGI (reference sequence). The CDR3 spans 14 residues. The chain carries TRBV6-6 and TRBJ1-4, with D possibly being TRBD1 (6 bases). The clonotype was recovered from a woman between 25 and 40 years old with COVID-19, enrolled during active disease. Sequenced material: peripheral blood. Written as DNA, the CDR3 is TGTGCCAGCAGTTACCCGGGACAATACGAAAAACTGTTTTTT. Translating it yields CASSYPGQYEKLFF.